This T cell receptor (beta chain) was observed in a study of T cells in localized non-small cell lung cancer. Regarding the study as a whole: Within adjacent lung there appeared a median 57 of the top 100 tumor clones. Heterogeneity cannot be ruled out, as sequencing used one tumor region only.

The assay was immunoSEQ multiplex PCR, and TCRdb's table has in-frame clones only and misses some. Of about 34,000 clones in the sample, roughly 90% were seen once. Germline CDR1 is MNHEY and CDR2 is SMNVEV (reference sequence). V dropped 2 bases and J dropped 2 bases, with 7 bases sitting between them. This CDR3 is 14 amino acids long. Notes on this clone: Its cognate antigen is unknown.

The source is a woman aged 40-69 years with stage I lung adenocarcinoma. This chain uses TRBV27 with TRBJ1-5; D possibly corresponds to TRBD1 (5 bases). The sequences come from peripheral blood, collected before any cancer treatment. CDR3 in amino acids: CASSLMGGNQPQHF. CDR3 coding DNA: TGTGCCAGCAGTTTAATGGGGGGCAATCAGCCCCAGCATTTT.